The 22 T cell receptor beta chains reported below all come from one sample, sequenced in a study of cytomegalovirus exposure and HLA in healthy donors. PCR was performed using 60 Vbeta and 13 Jbeta primers. The assay was immunoSEQ multiplex PCR, and TCRdb's table has in-frame clones only and misses some. This table holds 73,000 or so clones, over 60% found once. The sequenced sample was PBMCs. The source is a middle-aged woman in good health and CMV-seropositive.

V usage is TRBV11-2 and J usage is TRBJ2-7, with 7 bases aligning to TRBD1. J was trimmed by 0 bases and V by 4 bases; bases with no gene match: 15. The CDR3 loop spans 18 amino acids. Per germline, CDR1 SGHAT and CDR2 FQNNGV. The CDR3 DNA reads TGTGCCAGCAGCTCTATAAGTAGAACCAGGGGGAGCTCCTACGAGCAGTACTTC. It codes for CASSSISRTRGSSYEQYF.

V gene TRBV4-3 combines with J gene TRBJ1-1, with 7 bases aligning to TRBD1. Per the germline V gene, CDR1 is LGHNA and CDR2 is YSLEER. This CDR3 region has 15 residues. Unmatched junction bases numbered 6, after V lost 4 bases and J lost 1 base. CDR3 nucleotides: TGCGCCAGCAGCCGACTTCAGGGGGGGAACACTGAAGCTTTCTTT. The encoded protein is CASSRLQGGNTEAFF.

The V call is TRBV28, the J call TRBJ2-3; 10 bases are shared with TRBD2. The CDR3 sequence is 16 residues long. The trim removed 2 bases at V and 4 bases at J, leaving 6 bases unmatched. Germline assignment: CDR1 MDHEN and CDR2 SYDVKM. The CDR3 region is CASSLPAGGPSDTQYF. The DNA of the CDR3 is TGTGCCAGCAGTTTACCAGCGGGAGGGCCTTCAGATACGCAGTATTTT.

The chain joins TRBV29-1 to TRBJ1-2; a weak D match, TRBD1 (5 bases). CDR1 SQVTM and CDR2 ANQGSEA come from the germline V gene. V dropped 7 bases and J dropped 14 bases, with 23 bases sitting between them. The CDR3 is 12 amino acids. CDR3 residues: CSATGTARGSTF. In nucleotides, the CDR3 is TGCAGCGCCACCGGGACGGCGCGGGGGTCGACCTTC.

CDR3 coding DNA: TGTGCCAGCAGCTTAGCTCAGGGCCGAAACCACAATGAGCAGTTCTTC. Residues: CASSLAQGRNHNEQFF. V usage is TRBV7-9 and J usage is TRBJ2-1, with D maybe TRBD1 (5 bases). The CDR3 extends over 16 amino acids. V lost 0 bases, J lost 5 bases, and 14 bases lay in between. From germline, CDR1 is SEHNR and CDR2 FQNEAQ (reference sequence).

This rearrangement joins TRBV19 to TRBJ2-1; no reliable D call. The germline V gene has CDR1 LNHDA and CDR2 SQIVND (reference sequence). V was cut by 2 bases and J by 2 bases, with 19 bases left in between. This CDR3 has 18 amino acids. CDR3 amino acids: CASSITQRGQLAYNEQFF. The CDR3 DNA follows: TGTGCCAGTAGTATAACCCAAAGAGGTCAGTTAGCCTACAATGAGCAGTTCTTC.

This clone was seen a handful of times. This chain uses TRBV7-2 with TRBJ2-5; 11 bases match TRBD2. After removal of 5 bases from V and 5 bases from J, the junction contained 13 bases not matched to a gene. The length of the CDR3 is 17 residues. Per the germline V gene, CDR1 is SGHTA and CDR2 is FQGNSA. The CDR3 loop is CASSTLKLAGARETQYF. The CDR3 nucleotides read TGTGCCAGCAGCACCTTAAAACTAGCGGGAGCGAGGGAGACCCAGTACTTC.

This clone showed up just a few times. This probably arose from a read error, given a far larger clone one base away. It is likely a read error, because the conserved phenylalanine at the end of the CDR3 is missing. V usage is TRBV25-1 and J usage is TRBJ1-1; tentative D call: TRBD1 (5 bases). CDR3 size: 13 residues. Germline V gene lookup returns CDR1 MGHDK and CDR2 SYGVNS. The V end lost 4 bases, the J end lost 4 bases, and 10 bases lay between the germline ends. This chain's CDR3 is CASSVRGITEAFV. Here the CDR3 DNA reads TGTGCCAGCAGTGTAAGGGGCATCACTGAAGCTTTCGTT.

The rearrangement links TRBV30 to TRBJ1-2; perhaps TRBD1 as D (5 bases). There are 12 residues in the CDR3. Germline CDR1 GTSNPN, CDR2 SVGIG (reference sequence). Trimming left V 3 bases short and J 3 bases short, with 8 bases between. In DNA, the CDR3 is TGTGCCTGGAGCAGGGATTACTATGGCTACACCTTC. Translation gives CAWSRDYYGYTF. The whole variable domain, remainder taken from reference TRBV30 and TRBJ1-2, is SQTIHQWPATLVQPVGSPLSLECTVEGTSNPNLYWYRQAAGRGLQLLFYSVGIGQISSEVPQNLSASRPQDRQFILSSKKLLLSDSGFYLCAWSRDYYGYTFGSGTRLTVV.

The chain links TRBV7-2 to TRBJ2-7, with 8 bases that match TRBD1. Looked up from germline, CDR1 is SGHTA and CDR2 is FQGNSA. Trimming at V came to 6 bases and at J to 7 bases, leaving 11 bases not matched to a gene. CDR3 length equals 14 residues. For the CDR3, the DNA is TGTGCCAGCAGGGAACACGGACAGGGTGGGGAGCAGTACTTC. Translated: CASREHGQGGEQYF.

The chain joins TRBV9 to TRBJ2-7; D ambiguous. The CDR3 spans 15 residues. The V gene lost 4 bases and the J gene lost 3 bases, with 17 bases spanning the gap. Germline loops: CDR1 SGDLS, CDR2 YYNGEE. CDR3 DNA: TGTGCCAGCAGCCACCTGTCGACACCGAACTACGAGCAGTACTTC. Protein sequence: CASSHLSTPNYEQYF.

The chain links TRBV5-1 to TRBJ2-1; TRBD2 aligns across 13 bases. From germline, CDR1 is SGHRS and CDR2 YFSETQ. J lost 5 bases, V lost 4 bases, and 9 bases had no gene match. The CDR3 runs 17 residues. The CDR3 DNA is TGCGCCAGCAGCCCGGGACTAGCGGGGAAAATTGACAATGAGCAGTTCTTC. It encodes CASSPGLAGKIDNEQFF.

The chain links TRBV5-4 to TRBJ2-1; 13 bases align to TRBD2. V lost 4 bases, J lost 2 bases, and 3 bases stayed unmatched. Germline values: CDR1 SGHNT, CDR2 YYREEE (reference sequence). This CDR3 contains 16 residues. CDR3 DNA: TGTGCCAGCAGCCCTGGACTAGCGGGAGCCTACAATGAGCAGTTCTTC. Amino acid sequence: CASSPGLAGAYNEQFF.

The chain joins TRBV6-1 to TRBJ1-1; TRBD1 agrees at 9 bases. V lost 11 bases to trimming and J lost 7 bases; unmatched junction nucleotides: 11. CDR1 and CDR2 from the germline V gene are MNHNS and SASEGT. There are 13 residues in the CDR3. CDR3 DNA: TGTGCCTCTACACCGGGACAGGGAGGTGAAGCTTTCTTT. Protein product: CASTPGQGGEAFF.

The V call is TRBV4-3, the J call TRBJ2-3, with 7 bases aligning to TRBD2. CDR1 and CDR2 (germline): LGHNA, YSLEER. After removal of 0 bases from V and 1 base from J, the junction contained 7 bases not matched to a gene. This CDR3 is built from 17 residues. In nucleotides, the CDR3 is TGCGCCAGCAGCCAAGAAGCCGGGCTAGCGGGCACAGATACGCAGTATTTT. The encoded protein is CASSQEAGLAGTDTQYF.

This clone turned up a few times. The chain recombines TRBV7-2 with TRBJ1-5; TRBD1 matches 7 bases. The CDR3 runs 15 residues. Germline V gene data show CDR1 as SGHTA and CDR2 as FQGNSA. After removal of 0 bases from V and 4 bases from J, the junction contained 3 bases not matched to a gene. CDR3 bases: TGTGCCAGCAGCTTAGCGTACAGGGGAAATCAGCCCCAGCATTTT. Its translation: CASSLAYRGNQPQHF.

This chain uses TRBV13 with TRBJ2-4; TRBD1 agrees at 7 bases. Germline assignment: CDR1 PRHDT and CDR2 FYEKMQ (reference sequence). Trimming removed 5 bases from V and 1 base from J; junction bases left unmatched: 5. This CDR3 has 15 amino acids. CDR3 residues: CASSANRGAKNIQYF. The CDR3 region has the DNA TGTGCCAGCAGCGCGAACAGGGGCGCCAAAAACATTCAGTACTTC. Filled out from reference TRBV13 and TRBJ2-4, the complete variable domain reads AAGVIQSPRHLIKEKRETATLKCYPIPRHDTVYWYQQGPGQDPQFLISFYEKMQSDKGSIPDRFSAQQFSDYHSELNMSSLELGDSALYFCASSANRGAKNIQYFGAGTRLSVL.

The sample holds one count of this clone. Lacking the conserved final phenylalanine or tryptophan, this CDR3 likely reflects a read error. The chain recombines TRBV7-8 with TRBJ2-7; D is possibly TRBD2 (5 bases). Trimming left V 1 base short and J 2 bases short, with 9 bases between. The CDR3 is 14 residues long. In germline, CDR1 is SGHVS, CDR2 FQNEAQ. CDR3 region: CASSLGGGPYEQYY. CDR3 DNA: TGTGCCAGCAGCTTAGGAGGAGGTCCCTACGAGCAGTACTAC.

This chain connects TRBV5-1 to TRBJ1-1, with a tentative D call TRBD1 (5 bases). V was trimmed by 5 bases and J by 1 base, leaving 15 bases between them. Germline V gene lookup returns CDR1 SGHRS and CDR2 YFSETQ. The length of the CDR3 is 15 residues. The CDR3 reads CASSLPGQPNTEAFF. CDR3 in DNA: TGCGCCAGCAGTCTCCCAGGACAACCGAACACTGAAGCTTTCTTT.

CDR3 amino acids: CASSRNTGRHNEQFF. For the CDR3, the DNA is TGTGCCAGCAGCCGAAACACGGGGAGGCACAATGAGCAGTTCTTC. V is TRBV11-2 and J is TRBJ2-1; D may be TRBD2 (6 bases). This CDR3 contains 15 residues. Germline V CDR1 and CDR2: SGHAT, FQNNGV. The V and J ends lost 5 bases and 5 bases respectively, with 16 bases between them.

V and J are TRBV11-2 and TRBJ2-2; D unresolved. Germline V gene lookup returns CDR1 SGHAT and CDR2 FQNNGV. The length of the CDR3 is 14 residues. V shed 3 bases and J shed 5 bases, with 10 bases lying between them. The CDR3 nucleotides read TGTGCCAGCAGCTTGTCGGCGGCGACCGGGGAGCTGTTTTTT. Translated, it gives CASSLSAATGELFF.

In its sample, this clone was seen once. The chain links TRBV7-2 to TRBJ2-5, with D possibly being TRBD2 (6 bases). Germline lookup yields CDR1 SGHTA and CDR2 FQGNSA. The germline V and J ends were trimmed by 1 base and 0 bases, with 9 bases remaining between them. The length of the CDR3 is 15 residues. In DNA, the CDR3 is TGTGCCAGCAGCTTAGTCGCGGGGTACCAAGAGACCCAGTACTTC. Protein sequence: CASSLVAGYQETQYF.